Sequencing of this T cell receptor (beta chain) was carried out in a study of CD8 T cells in Susac syndrome. Study results and limitations: The authors found no clonal expansion in Susac syndrome CD4+ T cell repertoires.

Random hexamers served to reverse transcribe roughly 0.45 to 1 ug RNA. TCRdb reprocessed the immunoSEQ multiplex PCR reads via MiXCR and lists one record per CDR3 protein. The repertoire includes 80,000 or so distinct CDR3 sequences, about 92% of them detected once, and about 0.52% sits in the top ten. The trim removed 1 base at V and 16 bases at J, leaving 7 bases unmatched. Germline lookup yields CDR1 SGHTA and CDR2 FQGNSA. The CDR3 has 12 residues. In the case of this clonotype: The antigen remains undetermined.

Patients with Susac syndrome showed fulfilment of recently defined diagnostic criteria for definite or probable disease. This receptor was identified in a human donor with Susac syndrome. The sample was CD4+ T cells from PBMCs. This chain joins TRBV7-2 and TRBJ2-4, with 7 nucleotides matching TRBD2. The CDR3 here is CASSLVAGLSYF. As DNA, the CDR3 is TGTGCCAGCAGCTTAGTCGCGGGACTAAGCTACTTC.